This TCR beta chain is from a study of blood T cell repertoires in COVID-19. Study-level information: Samples taken during acute and convalescent COVID-19 were collected in the United States, Italy and Spain.

Original handling: The assay estimated nucleated cells by amplifying reference gene primers. Generated by immunoSEQ multiplex PCR, the TCRdb table keeps only in-frame clones and is missing some. V and J calls and clone size are copied from that table; D and trimming were computed from the DNA. The data show approximately 280,000 clones, with 70% to 85% seen just once and approximately 1.5% held by the top ten. Patients of the Seattle cohort, enrolled during active infection, were followed longitudinally. The sequence derives from a human donor with COVID-19, enrolled during active disease. The donor label of this sample is uncertain. Sequenced input: peripheral blood.

For the CDR3, the DNA is TGTGCCAGCAGTTTAAACCCTGGTCGGGGTCTCGGCACAGATACGCAGTATTTT. Its translation: CASSLNPGRGLGTDTQYF. This chain connects TRBV28 to TRBJ2-3; D might be TRBD2 (5 bases). Germline-derived CDR1 and CDR2 are MDHEN and SYDVKM. CDR3 length: 18 amino acids. V was shortened by 2 bases and J by 1 base, with 19 bases between the two germline ends.